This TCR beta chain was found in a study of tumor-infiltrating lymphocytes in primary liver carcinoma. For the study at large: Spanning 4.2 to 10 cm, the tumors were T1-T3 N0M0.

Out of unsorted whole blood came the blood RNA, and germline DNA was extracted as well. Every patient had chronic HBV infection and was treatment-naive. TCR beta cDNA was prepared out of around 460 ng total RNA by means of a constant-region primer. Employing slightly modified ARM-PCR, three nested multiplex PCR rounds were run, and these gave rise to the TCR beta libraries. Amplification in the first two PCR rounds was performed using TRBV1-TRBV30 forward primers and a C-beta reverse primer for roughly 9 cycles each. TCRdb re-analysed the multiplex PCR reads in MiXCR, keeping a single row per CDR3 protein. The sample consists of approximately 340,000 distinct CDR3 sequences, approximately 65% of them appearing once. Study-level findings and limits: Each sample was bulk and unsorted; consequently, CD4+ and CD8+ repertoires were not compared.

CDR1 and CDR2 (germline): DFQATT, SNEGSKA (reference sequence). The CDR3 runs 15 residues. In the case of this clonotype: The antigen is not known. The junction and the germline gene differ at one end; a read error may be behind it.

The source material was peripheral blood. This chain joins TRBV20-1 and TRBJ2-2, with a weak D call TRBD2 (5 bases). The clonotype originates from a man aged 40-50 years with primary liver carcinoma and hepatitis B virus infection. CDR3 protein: CCASRPSRFTGELFF. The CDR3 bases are TGCTGTGCTAGTAGGCCTAGCAGGTTTACCGGGGAGCTGTTTTTT.